This entry lists 20 T cell receptor beta chains sequenced from one sample in a study of T cells after yellow fever vaccination. TCRdb fed the 5' RACE reads into MiXCR, producing one record per CDR3 protein. The table lists 600,000 to 750,000 distinct CDR3 sequences, more than 9% of them singletons, with more than 13% in the top ten. Sequenced material: PBMCs, taken on the day of the yellow fever booster vaccination. The receptors here all came from a man younger than 45 who received the YFV17D yellow fever vaccine.

This clonotype was seen only a few times. V usage is TRBV18 and J usage is TRBJ1-1; D is unclear. The germline V and J ends were trimmed by 6 bases and 13 bases, with 21 bases remaining between them. This CDR3 has 13 amino acids. CDR1 is KGHSH, CDR2 LQKENI, per germline. The CDR3 loop reads CASSPGQSPYGFF. CDR3 sequence (DNA): TGTGCCAGCTCCCCCGGGCAGTCTCCGTACGGTTTCTTT.

Only a few counts were recorded for this clonotype. The chain employs TRBV27 and TRBJ2-7; 11 bases align to TRBD2. This CDR3 spans 17 amino acids. From germline, CDR1 is MNHEY and CDR2 SMNVEV (reference sequence). The junction had 7 bases not matched to a gene; V was cut back by 3 bases and J by 0 bases. CDR3 sequence (DNA): TGTGCCAGCAGTTTTGGGGGACTAGCGGAGAGCTCCTACGAGCAGTACTTC. Protein: CASSFGGLAESSYEQYF.

The V gene is TRBV15, the J gene TRBJ1-5, with D unclear. The CDR3 is 13 amino acids. Trimming took off 8 bases at V and 4 bases at J, with 12 bases between the two ends. Per germline, CDR1 LNHNV and CDR2 YYDKDF (reference sequence). The CDR3 DNA reads TGTGCCACCTCAGCAGGCAGAAATCAGCCCCAGCATTTT. The encoded protein is CATSAGRNQPQHF.

This clonotype was recorded a few times. V usage is TRBV7-2 and J usage is TRBJ2-1, with D possibly TRBD2 on 6 matching bases. The CDR3 runs to 16 residues. Germline CDR1 is SGHTA and CDR2 is FQGNSA. V gave up 1 base and J gave up 2 bases, with 12 bases separating them. CDR3 loop: CASSLDGGAAYNEQFF. The CDR3 DNA reads as TGTGCCAGCAGCTTAGATGGCGGGGCCGCCTACAATGAGCAGTTCTTC.

This clonotype was picked up a small number of times. The rearrangement joins TRBV5-1 to TRBJ2-1; D is possibly TRBD2 (6 bases). This CDR3 is built from 16 residues. Deletions cut 4 bases from V and 0 bases from J, with 14 bases between. CDR1 is SGHRS and CDR2 is YFSETQ in the germline V gene. Here the CDR3 DNA reads TGCGCCAGCAGCATAACTAGCAGAAGCTCCTACAATGAGCAGTTCTTC. Encoded protein: CASSITSRSSYNEQFF.

V is TRBV20-1 and J is TRBJ1-6, with 9 bases aligning to TRBD1. The germline V gene has CDR1 DFQATT and CDR2 SNEGSKA (reference sequence). This CDR3 region has 13 residues. Trimming removed 2 bases from V and 16 bases from J; junction bases left unmatched: 9. The chain's CDR3 is CSARLGQGFPLHF. In nucleotides, the CDR3 is TGCAGTGCTAGACTGGGACAGGGTTTTCCTCTCCACTTT.

The chain is built from TRBV5-1 and TRBJ1-2, with 10 bases fitting TRBD1. From germline, CDR1 is SGHRS and CDR2 YFSETQ. V dropped 3 bases and J dropped 5; count of bases not matched to a gene: 4. This CDR3 contains 14 residues. The CDR3: CASSSGQGVYGYTF. CDR3 nucleotide sequence: TGCGCCAGCAGCTCTGGACAGGGGGTATATGGCTACACCTTC.

This clonotype has just a few counts. V usage is TRBV5-6 and J usage is TRBJ2-1; TRBD2 aligns across 13 bases. V lost 2 bases to trimming and J lost 7 bases; unmatched junction nucleotides: 12. CDR1 is SGHDT and CDR2 is YYEEEE in the germline V gene. The CDR3 sequence is 18 residues long. CDR3 loop: CASSFRGSGLAGVNEQFF. The CDR3 nucleotides read TGTGCCAGCAGCTTTCGGGGCTCCGGACTAGCGGGAGTTAATGAGCAGTTCTTC.

This clonotype came up many times. The chain links TRBV27 to TRBJ2-7; 9 bases agree with TRBD1. Germline V gene lookup returns CDR1 MNHEY and CDR2 SMNVEV (reference sequence). Losses at the gene ends were 4 bases for V and 5 bases for J; bases not matched to a gene: 6. CDR3 length: 14 residues. CDR3 bases: TGTGCCAGCAGTTGGACAGGGGTCCCCCACGAGCAGTACTTC. Translation: CASSWTGVPHEQYF.

This clonotype was recorded at least ten times. The rearrangement links TRBV29-1 to TRBJ2-1; maybe TRBD2 (5 bases). CDR1 is SQVTM and CDR2 is ANQGSEA in the germline V gene. The CDR3 loop spans 13 amino acids. The V and J ends lost 7 bases and 9 bases respectively, with 19 bases between them. The CDR3 is CSAQMSREGEQFF. CDR3 coding DNA: TGCAGCGCCCAGATGAGCCGGGAAGGTGAGCAGTTCTTC.

The chain recombines TRBV6-1 with TRBJ2-3; TRBD1 is a possible D gene (6 bases). V was pared by 6 bases and J by 14 bases, with 21 bases between. Germline CDR1 MNHNS, CDR2 SASEGT. The CDR3 has 13 amino acids. CDR3 amino acids: CASSPPLGGKTYF. CDR3 nucleotides: TGTGCCAGCAGCCCCCCTTTAGGGGGTAAGACGTATTTT.

The gene calls are TRBV5-1 and TRBJ2-1, with 12 bases that match TRBD2. The CDR3 totals 17 residues. Germline CDR1 is SGHRS and CDR2 is YFSETQ. V was clipped by 3 bases and J by 4 bases; unmatched bases: 8. In DNA form, the CDR3 reads TGCGCCAGCAGCTCAAGGACTAGCGGGACCCTTTACAATGAGCAGTTCTTC. It encodes CASSSRTSGTLYNEQFF.

There are many counts of this clonotype. The gene calls are TRBV28 and TRBJ2-5; the D gene could be TRBD1 or TRBD2 (5 bases each). This CDR3 is built from 13 residues. Trimming removed 3 bases from V and 4 bases from J, with 9 bases in between. The V gene's germline CDR1 is MDHEN and CDR2 SYDVKM. The CDR3 nucleotides are TGTGCCAGCAGTTTGGGACGGGTAGAGACCCAGTACTTC. Protein product: CASSLGRVETQYF.

This clonotype was seen more than once but under ten times. The chain has TRBV18 and TRBJ2-5; D gene unclear. The CDR3 has 14 amino acids. V lost 3 bases, J lost 5 bases, and 13 bases lay in between. The V gene's germline CDR1 is KGHSH and CDR2 LQKENI. For the CDR3, the DNA is TGTGCCAGCTCACCTAATTTCGGATCGGAGACCCAGTACTTC. Protein: CASSPNFGSETQYF.

This clonotype was found a few times. The chain joins TRBV24-1 to TRBJ2-5; possible D gene TRBD1, 5 bases. V was pared by 4 bases and J by 1 base, with 12 bases between. From germline, CDR1 is KGHDR and CDR2 SFDVKD. This CDR3 region has 15 residues. CDR3 sequence reads: CATSDFQGTQETQYF. Written as DNA, the CDR3 is TGTGCCACCAGTGACTTTCAGGGAACCCAAGAGACCCAGTACTTC.

This clonotype turned up a few times. The rearrangement links TRBV4-3 to TRBJ2-7, with unresolved D. CDR3 length equals 16 residues. Trimming took 0 bases from V and 1 from J, leaving 13 bases between them. The V gene's germline CDR1 is LGHNA and CDR2 YSLEER. CDR3 DNA sequence: TGCGCCAGCAGCCAAGAGGCCGGTGTTAAGTCCTACGAGCAGTACTTC. Its translation: CASSQEAGVKSYEQYF.

V usage is TRBV18 and J usage is TRBJ1-5, with unresolved D. V lost 3 bases, J lost 5 bases, and 11 bases lay in between. This CDR3 is built from 14 residues. The germline gives CDR1 KGHSH, CDR2 LQKENI. The CDR3 loop reads CASSPDASYQPQHF. In nucleotides, the CDR3 is TGTGCCAGCTCACCGGACGCTTCCTATCAGCCCCAGCATTTT.

J is TRBJ2-2 and V is TRBV20-1; 10 bases line up with TRBD2. The length of the CDR3 is 17 residues. V lost 6 bases, J lost 0 bases, and 10 bases stayed unmatched. Germline CDR1 DFQATT, CDR2 SNEGSKA (reference sequence). The CDR3 loop reads CSASGLADYSNTGELFF. DNA of the CDR3: TGCAGTGCCTCCGGACTAGCGGATTATTCGAACACCGGGGAGCTGTTTTTT.

This sequence joins TRBV2 and TRBJ2-3, with 13 bases identical to TRBD2. Germline V gene data show CDR1 as SNHLY and CDR2 as FYNNEI. CDR3 length: 16 amino acids. V gave up 5 bases and J gave up 0 bases; unmatched junction bases: 2. Here the CDR3 reads CASSKLAGGSTDTQYF. CDR3 in DNA: TGTGCCAGCAGTAAACTAGCGGGAGGGAGCACAGATACGCAGTATTTT.

This clonotype has ten or more counts. CDR3 loop: CASSLAPRNEQFF. CDR3 nucleotides: TGCGCCAGCAGCTTGGCCCCCCGGAATGAGCAGTTCTTC. This chain joins TRBV5-1 and TRBJ2-1, with D uncertain. Germline CDR1 reads SGHRS; CDR2 reads YFSETQ. The CDR3 has 13 residues. Trimming stripped 0 bases from V and 7 bases from J, with 8 bases between.